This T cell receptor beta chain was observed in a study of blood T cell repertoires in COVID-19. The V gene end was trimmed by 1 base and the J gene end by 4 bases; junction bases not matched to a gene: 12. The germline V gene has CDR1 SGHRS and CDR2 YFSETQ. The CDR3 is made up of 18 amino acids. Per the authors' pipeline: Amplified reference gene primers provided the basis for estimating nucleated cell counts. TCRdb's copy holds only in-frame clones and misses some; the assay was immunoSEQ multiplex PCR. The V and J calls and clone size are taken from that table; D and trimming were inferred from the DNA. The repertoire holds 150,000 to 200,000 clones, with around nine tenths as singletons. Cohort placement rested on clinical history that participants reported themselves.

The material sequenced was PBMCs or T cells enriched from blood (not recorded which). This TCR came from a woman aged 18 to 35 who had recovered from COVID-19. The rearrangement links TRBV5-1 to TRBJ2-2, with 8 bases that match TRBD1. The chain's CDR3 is CASSLSAIRGRITGELFF. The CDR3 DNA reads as TGCGCCAGCAGCTTGAGTGCGATCAGGGGGCGCATCACCGGGGAGCTGTTTTTT.